Reported below is one T cell receptor (beta chain). Its antigen remains unknown. Isolated RNA was reverse transcribed in full, so expressed TCRB transcripts were sequenced. The assay was immunoSEQ multiplex PCR, and TCRdb's table has in-frame clones only and misses some. The repertoire holds a few hundred thousand clones, with 15% to 20% as singletons. Germline CDR1 and CDR2: KGHSH and LQKENI. Germline trimming cut 2 bases from V and 10 bases from J; bases unmatched to any gene: 6. The CDR3 length is 13 residues. This specimen belongs to a study of beta chain features in type 1 diabetes. Whole-study findings and limits: In all four CD4+ subsets, TCRB CDR3 length was significantly, moderately reduced in type 1 diabetes. PCR, the amplification step, might favor shorter templates, equally in patients and controls.

Input material: naive CD4+ T cells from blood. This receptor was taken from a young man with type 1 diabetes. The V and J genes are TRBV18 and TRBJ2-3, with TRBD1 matching over 7 bases. The CDR3 nucleotides are TGTGCCAGCTCACCAATTGACAGGGATGCGCAGTATTTT. Translating gives CASSPIDRDAQYF.